The 22 T cell receptor beta chains listed next were all sequenced from one sample in a study of T-cell memory formation after mild COVID-19. TCRdb processed the 5' RACE reads anew with MiXCR; each CDR3 protein has one entry. The table records more than 350,000 distinct CDR3 sequences, more than 15% of them present only once. Sequenced sample: PBMCs or a T cell subset sorted from them (not recorded which). The origin of the receptors is a man between 18 and 29 years old who had mild COVID-19 (a few samples of this study predate the infection). Cell type and time point are not known.

This clonotype was detected only a few times. The rearrangement joins TRBV3-1 to TRBJ2-7; 7 bases fit TRBD2. V lost 1 base and J lost 4; bases outside the gene matches: 4. This CDR3 is built from 14 residues. Germline V lookup: CDR1 LGHDT, CDR2 YNNKEL (reference sequence). The CDR3 DNA sequence: TGTGCCAGCAGCCAAGCCACTAGCGTATACGAGCAGTACTTC. It codes for CASSQATSVYEQYF.

The V and J genes are TRBV12-3 or TRBV12-4 and TRBJ2-5, with 9 bases lining up with TRBD1. The V segment lost 4 bases and the J segment 5 bases; nucleotides outside the gene matches: 17. The CDR3 is 18 amino acids. CDR3 sequence reads: CASSSTWTGAIVHETQYF. CDR3 in DNA: TGTGCCAGCAGTTCCACCTGGACAGGGGCGATAGTCCACGAGACCCAGTACTTC.

Only a few counts were recorded for this clonotype. V usage is TRBV6-2 or TRBV6-3 and J usage is TRBJ2-1; D gene unclear. The germline V gene has CDR1 MNHEY and CDR2 SVGEGT. CDR3 length equals 16 residues. Trimming took off 4 bases at V and 4 bases at J, with 17 bases between the two ends. The CDR3, as DNA: TGTGCCAGCAGTTCTATCGGGTCGGGCGGTTACAATGAGCAGTTCTTC. Amino acids: CASSSIGSGGYNEQFF.

The rearrangement uses TRBV5-4 and TRBJ2-1, with TRBD2 matching 10 bases. Germline V gives CDR1 SGHNT, CDR2 YYREEE (reference sequence). J was trimmed by 7 bases and V by 2 bases; bases with no gene match: 6. The CDR3 covers 15 residues. The CDR3 DNA is TGTGCCAGCAGCTTTGTAGCGGGGGGAGGGAATGAGCAGTTCTTC. Translating gives CASSFVAGGGNEQFF.

In its sample, this clonotype was seen a few times. CDR3 residues: CATSDERDTQYF. For the CDR3, the DNA is TGTGCCACCAGTGATGAGCGGGATACGCAGTATTTT. V gene TRBV24-1 combines with J gene TRBJ2-3, with D perhaps matching TRBD2 (5 bases). The CDR3 extends over 12 amino acids. From germline, CDR1 is KGHDR and CDR2 SFDVKD. Trimming stripped 3 bases from V and 6 bases from J, with 6 bases between.

The J gene is TRBJ1-5, the V gene TRBV7-3; TRBD1 matches 10 bases. V shed 4 bases and J 5 bases; nucleotides not matched to a gene: 14. Germline assignment: CDR1 SGHTA and CDR2 FQGTGA. The CDR3 totals 18 residues. The CDR3 DNA reads TGTGCCAGCAGCTACCGGGACAGGGGCGCAAGGGGAGATCAGCCCCAGCATTTT. Encoded protein: CASSYRDRGARGDQPQHF.

The J gene is TRBJ2-7, the V gene TRBV6-1; D might be TRBD1 (6 bases). This CDR3 region has 13 residues. Trimming took 1 base from V and 7 from J, leaving 11 bases between them. Germline V gene lookup returns CDR1 MNHNS and CDR2 SASEGT. CDR3 in amino acids: CASSEDRGREQYV. The CDR3 coding sequence is TGTGCCAGCAGTGAAGATAGGGGGAGAGAGCAGTACGTC.

The CDR3 nucleotides read TGTGCCAGCAGTAGCAGGACTAGCGGGGGGCTGGATACGCAGTATTTT. It encodes CASSSRTSGGLDTQYF. The chain carries TRBV27 and TRBJ2-3, with 14 bases matching TRBD2. Germline V gene lookup returns CDR1 MNHEY and CDR2 SMNVEV (reference sequence). The J segment lost 6 bases and the V segment lost 5 bases, leaving 7 bases of the junction unmatched. The CDR3 is 16 amino acids.

The chain joins TRBV7-9 to TRBJ1-4, with D possibly being TRBD1 (5 bases). From germline, CDR1 is SEHNR and CDR2 FQNEAQ (reference sequence). V shed 8 bases and J shed 4 bases, with 5 bases lying between them. This CDR3 spans 11 amino acids. CDR3 bases: TGTGCCAGCGGGGGTAATGAAAAACTGTTTTTT. Protein sequence: CASGGNEKLFF.

The gene calls are TRBV5-1 and TRBJ1-1; D might be TRBD1 (6 bases). V lost 0 bases and J lost 0, with 9 bases in between. This CDR3 comprises 15 residues. CDR1 and CDR2 (germline): SGHRS, YFSETQ. This CDR3 reads CASSLGDTLNTEAFF. In nucleotides, the CDR3 is TGCGCCAGCAGCTTGGGGGACACCCTGAACACTGAAGCTTTCTTT.

The rearrangement uses TRBV6-4 and TRBJ2-5, with D possibly matching TRBD1 (6 bases). Trimming left V 5 bases short and J 2 bases short, with 15 bases between. This CDR3 is 15 amino acids long. Germline CDR1 is MRHNA and CDR2 is SNTAGT. CDR3 bases: TGTGCCAGCAGTCCTTCGGGGACAACTCAAGAGACCCAGTACTTC. Translating it yields CASSPSGTTQETQYF.

The V gene is TRBV7-9, the J gene TRBJ1-1; D is perhaps TRBD1 (6 bases). The CDR3 covers 13 residues. CDR1 and CDR2 from the germline V gene are SEHNR and FQNEAQ (reference sequence). V dropped 6 bases and J dropped 3 bases, with 11 bases sitting between them. The CDR3 nucleotides are TGTGCCAGCAGGACTACAGGGTACACTGAAGCTTTCTTT. Protein: CASRTTGYTEAFF.

This chain uses TRBV13 with TRBJ1-6, with D tentatively TRBD1 (6 bases). CDR1 is PRHDT, CDR2 FYEKMQ, per germline (reference sequence). The CDR3 loop spans 17 amino acids. V gave up 5 bases and J gave up 5 bases, with 19 bases separating them. CDR3 sequence: CASSPPFQTGNNSPLHF. Here the CDR3 DNA reads TGTGCCAGCAGCCCCCCCTTCCAAACAGGGAATAATTCACCCCTCCACTTT.

This clonotype was picked up a small number of times. This chain uses TRBV19 with TRBJ1-5; D is uncertain. CDR3 size: 13 residues. Germline V lookup: CDR1 LNHDA, CDR2 SQIVND (reference sequence). Trimming removed 7 bases from V and 4 bases from J, with 11 bases in between. The CDR3, as DNA: TGTGCCAGTACAATTCGAGGGAATCAGCCCCAGCATTTT. Translated, it gives CASTIRGNQPQHF.

This chain joins TRBV25-1 and TRBJ1-4; 7 bases align to TRBD1. Germline V gives CDR1 MGHDK, CDR2 SYGVNS. V was pared by 2 bases and J by 4 bases, with 4 bases of the junction left unmatched. The CDR3 loop spans 15 amino acids. The DNA for the CDR3 is TGTGCCAGCAGTGAACCGACAGGGAATAATGAAAAACTGTTTTTT. Protein product: CASSEPTGNNEKLFF.

V usage is TRBV7-8 and J usage is TRBJ2-1; no definite D call. CDR3 size: 10 residues. V lost 8 bases, J lost 8 bases, and 7 bases lay in between. The germline gives CDR1 SGHVS, CDR2 FQNEAQ. The CDR3 reads CASGLDEQFF. In nucleotides, the CDR3 is TGTGCCAGCGGCCTGGATGAGCAGTTCTTC. Filled out from reference TRBV7-8 and TRBJ2-1, the complete variable domain reads GAGVSQSPRYKVAKRGQDVALRCDPISGHVSLFWYQQALGQGPEFLTYFQNEAQLDKSGLPSDRFFAERPEGSVSTLKIQRTQQEDSAVYLCASGLDEQFFGPGTRLTVL.

The chain carries TRBV2 and TRBJ2-3; 10 nucleotides agree with TRBD2. The germline gives CDR1 SNHLY, CDR2 FYNNEI. The V segment lost 7 bases and the J segment 0 bases; nucleotides outside the gene matches: 7. The CDR3 has 16 residues. The CDR3 region has the DNA TGTGCCAGCACCACAGCGGGGGGGCAGAGCACAGATACGCAGTATTTT. Encoded protein: CASTTAGGQSTDTQYF.

The rearrangement uses TRBV20-1 and TRBJ2-7, with 8 bases fitting TRBD2. This CDR3 spans 12 amino acids. Germline V gene sequence: CDR1 DFQATT, CDR2 SNEGSKA (reference sequence). J lost 6 bases, V lost 7 bases, and 8 bases had no gene match. The CDR3 sequence: CSGTPGGSEQYF. The DNA of the CDR3 is TGCAGTGGGACCCCGGGGGGGAGCGAGCAGTACTTC.

This clonotype has just a few counts. Here the CDR3 reads CASSAGQGFGQVYGYTF. Written as DNA, the CDR3 is TGCGCCAGCAGCGCCGGACAGGGCTTCGGGCAGGTCTATGGCTACACCTTC. The chain recombines TRBV5-1 with TRBJ1-2, with 8 bases lining up with TRBD1. Trimming removed 4 bases from V and 4 bases from J; junction bases left unmatched: 15. The CDR3 extends over 17 amino acids. Germline CDR1 SGHRS, CDR2 YFSETQ.

This clonotype was recorded at least ten times. CDR3 in DNA: TGCGCCAGCAGCTTGGACCCAGGGACCGAAGTCTCCCGCGGCTACACCTTC. Translated, it gives CASSLDPGTEVSRGYTF. This chain links TRBV5-1 with TRBJ1-2; tentative D call: TRBD1 (5 bases). The CDR3 sequence is 17 residues long. Trimming shortened V by 0 bases and J by 8 bases, and 23 bases separated the two germline ends. Germline-derived CDR1 and CDR2 are SGHRS and YFSETQ.

The sample holds a few counts of this clonotype. The chain recombines TRBV5-1 with TRBJ2-2, with 10 bases fitting TRBD2. Germline CDR1 and CDR2: SGHRS and YFSETQ. After removal of 1 base from V and 6 bases from J, the junction contained 12 bases not matched to a gene. The CDR3 has 18 residues. The DNA for the CDR3 is TGCGCCAGCAGCTTGAGGCTAGCGGGGGCTTCCTTCGCCGGGGAGCTGTTTTTT. As protein: CASSLRLAGASFAGELFF.

The chain has TRBV5-1 and TRBJ2-3, with 9 bases identical to TRBD2. CDR3 length: 16 residues. Trimming at V came to 0 bases and at J to 4 bases, leaving 6 bases not matched to a gene. CDR1 SGHRS and CDR2 YFSETQ come from the germline V gene. Here the CDR3 reads CASSLGSGGEADTQYF. Here the CDR3 DNA reads TGCGCCAGCAGCTTGGGTAGCGGGGGAGAGGCAGATACGCAGTATTTT.